A single sample gave rise to the 20 T cell receptor beta chains below, sequenced in a study of T-cell reconstitution after alpha-beta-depleted transplantation in children. Preparation of the TCRbeta library involved a method that used unique molecular identifiers. TCRdb reanalysed the PCR reads using MiXCR and keeps one entry per CDR3 protein. The repertoire holds approximately 800,000 distinct CDR3 sequences, with 15% to 20% as singletons. The specimen comprised PBMCs, mostly from graft donor cells, sampled 360 days after TCRalphabeta/CD19-depleted stem cell transplant. These TCRs come from a male patient aged 10-17 years who had a stem cell transplant for acute lymphoblastic leukemia, so the T cells may come from the graft donor.

Only a few counts were recorded for this clonotype. V is TRBV27 and J is TRBJ2-1, with 8 bases identical to TRBD2. There are 14 residues in the CDR3. After removal of 4 bases from V and 4 bases from J, the junction contained 3 bases not matched to a gene. Germline-derived CDR1 and CDR2 are MNHEY and SMNVEV (reference sequence). The CDR3 region is CASSWGLGYNEQFF. In DNA form, the CDR3 reads TGTGCCAGCAGTTGGGGACTAGGTTACAATGAGCAGTTCTTC.

This clonotype was picked up a small number of times. The CDR3 region is CASSDKQGVRDTEAFF. Here the CDR3 DNA reads TGTGCCAGCTCAGATAAACAGGGGGTGCGTGACACTGAAGCTTTCTTT. The chain uses TRBV7-9 and TRBJ1-1; TRBD1 matches at 8 bases. Germline V gives CDR1 SEHNR, CDR2 FQNEAQ (reference sequence). The CDR3 loop spans 16 amino acids. J lost 3 bases, V lost 8 bases, and 14 bases had no gene match.

Many counts were recorded for this clonotype. The gene calls are TRBV28 and TRBJ2-3; D unresolved. V lost 3 bases to trimming and J lost 2 bases, with 12 bases between them. This CDR3 spans 15 amino acids. Germline-derived CDR1 and CDR2 are MDHEN and SYDVKM. CDR3 sequence reads: CASSFTGRSTDTQYF. The CDR3 DNA sequence: TGTGCCAGCAGTTTCACGGGCAGATCCACAGATACGCAGTATTTT. The whole variable domain, remainder taken from reference TRBV28 and TRBJ2-3, is DVKVTQSSRYLVKRTGEKVFLECVQDMDHENMFWYRQDPGLGLRLIYFSYDVKMKEKGDIPEGYSVSREKKERFSLILESASTNQTSMYLCASSFTGRSTDTQYFGPGTRLTVL.

The chain carries TRBV5-5 and TRBJ2-4; D possibly matches TRBD1 or TRBD2 (5 bases each). This CDR3 is 14 amino acids long. V lost 7 bases and J 9 bases, leaving 20 bases between the germline ends. CDR1 SGHKS and CDR2 YYEKEE come from the germline V gene (reference sequence). DNA of the CDR3: TGTGCCAGCTACAGCCCCTCGAGGGGTGGCATTCAGTACTTC. It encodes CASYSPSRGGIQYF. The whole variable domain, remainder taken from reference TRBV5-5 and TRBJ2-4, is DAGVTQSPTHLIKTRGQQVTLRCSPISGHKSVSWYQQVLGQGPQFIFQYYEKEERGRGNFPDRFSARQFPNYSSELNVNALLLGDSALYLCASYSPSRGGIQYFGAGTRLSVL.

There are a few counts of this clonotype. The chain carries TRBV9 and TRBJ1-2, with TRBD1 as a possible D gene (6 bases). The germline V and J ends were trimmed by 0 bases and 7 bases, with 16 bases remaining between them. The CDR3 is 15 residues long. The germline CDR1 and CDR2 sequences are SGDLS and YYNGEE. CDR3 coding DNA: TGTGCCAGCAGCGTAGCGGGGGCGTCGACTTCTGGCTACACCTTC. Protein sequence: CASSVAGASTSGYTF.

This chain joins TRBV12-3 or TRBV12-4 and TRBJ1-6; 7 nucleotides match TRBD1. The CDR3 length is 15 residues. Trimming took 0 bases from V and 10 from J; bases not matched to a gene: 6. The CDR3 nucleotides read TGTGCCAGCAGTTTAGCAGCTCAGGGGGTGTCACCCCTCCACTTT. It translates to CASSLAAQGVSPLHF.

The V gene is TRBV29-1, the J gene TRBJ2-7; D gene unclear. The CDR3 is made up of 13 amino acids. Trimming stripped 1 base from V and 2 bases from J, with 9 bases between. Germline V CDR1 and CDR2: SQVTM, ANQGSEA. CDR3 DNA: TGCAGCGTTGAAGCCCCGTGGCCCTACGAGCAGTACTTC. Translation: CSVEAPWPYEQYF.

This clonotype occurred a few times. The J gene is TRBJ2-2, the V gene TRBV9; D is ambiguous. Trimming shortened V by 0 bases and J by 3 bases, and 9 bases separated the two germline ends. The CDR3 totals 15 residues. The germline V gene has CDR1 SGDLS and CDR2 YYNGEE. CDR3 loop: CASSVAGSYTGELFF. In DNA, the CDR3 is TGTGCCAGCAGCGTAGCTGGGTCCTACACCGGGGAGCTGTTTTTT. Drawing the rest from reference TRBV9 and TRBJ2-2, the complete variable domain is DSGVTQTPKHLITATGQRVTLRCSPRSGDLSVYWYQQSLDQGLQFLIQYYNGEERAKGNILERFSAQQFPDLHSELNLSSLELGDSALYFCASSVAGSYTGELFFGEGSRLTVL.

This clonotype was detected only a few times. V is TRBV12-3 or TRBV12-4 and J is TRBJ2-2; D unresolved. CDR3 length: 13 residues. Deletions cut 9 bases from V and 7 bases from J, with 15 bases between. The CDR3 spells CASSKRELGELFF. The CDR3 bases are TGTGCCAGTTCTAAGAGAGAACTCGGGGAGCTGTTTTTT.

This clonotype was recorded a few times. This chain uses TRBV19 with TRBJ1-2; D remains ambiguous. The CDR3 contains 12 residues. V gave up 10 bases and J gave up 2 bases, with 11 bases separating them. Per germline, CDR1 LNHDA and CDR2 SQIVND (reference sequence). The CDR3 here is CATEGLNYGYTF. The CDR3 DNA sequence: TGTGCCACGGAAGGACTGAACTATGGCTACACCTTC.

This clonotype was counted only a few times. In nucleotides, the CDR3 is TGTGCCAGCAGCTTAGGGCTAATGCGAACAGGGAGCTCCTACAATGAGCAGTTCTTC. This gives the protein CASSLGLMRTGSSYNEQFF. The chain recombines TRBV11-1 with TRBJ2-1; maybe TRBD1 (6 bases). CDR3 length: 19 amino acids. Looked up from germline, CDR1 is SGHAT and CDR2 is FQDESV (reference sequence). V was shortened by 1 base and J by 0 bases, with 19 bases between the two germline ends.

The CDR3 nucleotides are TGTGCCAGCAGTTTTGGGGGGTTCTCTGGAAACACCATATATTTT. Translated: CASSFGGFSGNTIYF. This sequence joins TRBV12-3 or TRBV12-4 and TRBJ1-3, with D tentatively TRBD1 (5 bases). With 3 bases removed from V and 0 bases from J, the gap between germline ends came to 9 bases. The length of the CDR3 is 15 residues.

This clonotype was found many times. The chain joins TRBV27 to TRBJ2-5; weak D call: TRBD2 (5 bases). Trimming shortened V by 4 bases and J by 5 bases, and 11 bases separated the two germline ends. The germline CDR1 and CDR2 sequences are MNHEY and SMNVEV (reference sequence). This CDR3 comprises 13 residues. Here the CDR3 DNA reads TGTGCCAGCAGTTCGAGGGCCGGGGAGACCCAGTACTTC. Protein product: CASSSRAGETQYF.

This clonotype was found a few times. The chain recombines TRBV20-1 with TRBJ2-7, with 8 nucleotides matching TRBD2. The CDR3 extends over 15 amino acids. V dropped 4 bases and J dropped 0; count of bases not matched to a gene: 8. Germline CDR1 reads DFQATT; CDR2 reads SNEGSKA (reference sequence). The CDR3: CSANPGLALSYEQYF. The CDR3 nucleotides read TGCAGTGCTAACCCCGGACTAGCCCTCTCCTACGAGCAGTACTTC.

This clonotype has more than one count but fewer than ten. The J gene is TRBJ2-7, the V gene TRBV12-3 or TRBV12-4, with D uncertain. V dropped 5 bases and J dropped 3 bases, with 20 bases sitting between them. The CDR3 runs to 16 residues. CDR3 in amino acids: CASSPPRSAYYYEQYF. CDR3 DNA: TGTGCCAGCAGTCCTCCAAGAAGCGCCTATTACTACGAGCAGTACTTC.

This clonotype was picked up a small number of times. This chain joins TRBV5-6 and TRBJ2-1; D might be TRBD2 (8 bases). This CDR3 has 15 residues. CDR1 and CDR2 from the germline V gene are SGHDT and YYEEEE. Between the trimmed V and J ends, which lost 6 bases and 6 bases, there was a span of 19 bases. CDR3 sequence reads: CASTLRGAGGNEQFF. CDR3 in DNA: TGTGCCAGCACCCTGCGGGGGGCAGGGGGCAATGAGCAGTTCTTC.

The genes are TRBV7-2 and TRBJ2-7; 9 nucleotides align to TRBD1. Trimming cost V 4 bases and J 2 bases; bases outside gene matches: 6. CDR3 length: 15 residues. Germline CDR1 SGHTA, CDR2 FQGNSA. The CDR3 DNA reads as TGTGCCAGCAGCTCAGGACAGGGGTCTACCTACGAGCAGTACTTC. This gives the protein CASSSGQGSTYEQYF.

This clonotype was counted only a few times. This rearrangement joins TRBV12-3 or TRBV12-4 to TRBJ2-1; 7 bases fit TRBD2. J lost 15 bases, V lost 5 bases, and 10 bases had no gene match. The CDR3 loop spans 12 amino acids. The CDR3 sequence is CASSRGGAGWFF. The CDR3 DNA sequence: TGTGCCAGCAGTCGCGGGGGAGCGGGGTGGTTCTTC.

This clonotype showed up just a few times. The gene calls are TRBV6-5 and TRBJ1-4; perhaps TRBD1 as D (6 bases). V shed 3 bases and J shed 8 bases, with 22 bases lying between them. The germline V gene has CDR1 MNHEY and CDR2 SVGAGI. This CDR3 comprises 17 residues. CDR3: CASSYVLPGAVGEKLFF. CDR3 coding DNA: TGTGCCAGCAGTTATGTTCTTCCAGGGGCGGTAGGGGAAAAACTGTTTTTT.

This chain uses TRBV12-3 or TRBV12-4 with TRBJ2-7; 9 bases line up with TRBD2. This CDR3 comprises 14 residues. With V trimmed by 7 bases and J by 7 bases, 11 bases remained unmatched. The CDR3 DNA reads as TGTGCCAGCACCCGGGATAGCGGGAGAAAAGAGCAGTACTTC. Translation: CASTRDSGRKEQYF.